These 16 T cell receptor beta chains were all obtained from the same sample, sequenced in a study of sequential checkpoint blockade in melanoma (dated 2019 in TCRdb). The method behind the library was the immunoSEQ multiplex PCR assay. TCRdb re-hosts the immuneACCESS table, in-frame sequences only. Its copies lack some clones; in the studies checked, an unresolved V gene accounts for under half of them, and the cause for the rest is not known. The sample table lists roughly 36,000 clones, roughly 32% of them with a count of one. Clones ranked in the top ten supply 1.5% to 2% of the sample. Per the publication, the treatment or condition label means: randomized to nivolumab then ipilimumab (arm A) or the reverse (arm B). Source: tumor tissue (inferred from file names), taken from a patient given nivolumab and ipilimumab in sequence. The source of these receptors is a human donor with melanoma.

This chain links TRBV6-8 with TRBJ2-2, with 12 positions matching TRBD2. V was clipped by 5 bases and J by 4 bases; unmatched bases: 5. From germline, CDR1 is MNHGY and CDR2 SAAAGT. This CDR3 has 16 residues. The CDR3 region has the DNA TGTGCCAGCAGTCTCGGACTAGCGGGGTCCACCGGGGAGCTGTTTTTT. It specifies CASSLGLAGSTGELFF.

This clone was seen only a few times. This chain links TRBV11-3 with TRBJ2-2; tentative D call: TRBD1 (5 bases). This CDR3 is built from 16 residues. CDR1 is SGHNT and CDR2 is YENEEA in the germline V gene. V gave up 5 bases and J gave up 0 bases, with 13 bases separating them. The CDR3 is CASSPRGGTNTGELFF. The CDR3 DNA is TGTGCCAGCAGCCCTAGGGGTGGGACGAACACCGGGGAGCTGTTTTTT.

This clone was detected a few times. The chain employs TRBV28 and TRBJ2-1, with D unresolved. CDR3 length equals 12 residues. In germline, CDR1 is MDHEN, CDR2 SYDVKM. V was trimmed by 5 bases and J by 9 bases, leaving 11 bases between them. The CDR3 protein is CASSLRFGEQFF. CDR3 coding DNA: TGTGCCAGCAGTCTCCGTTTTGGTGAGCAGTTCTTC. Looking up the rest from reference TRBV28 and TRBJ2-1 gives the full variable domain: DVKVTQSSRYLVKRTGEKVFLECVQDMDHENMFWYRQDPGLGLRLIYFSYDVKMKEKGDIPEGYSVSREKKERFSLILESASTNQTSMYLCASSLRFGEQFFGPGTRLTVL.

This clone was observed a handful of times. This chain joins TRBV6-8 and TRBJ1-3, with D uncertain. Trimming removed 2 bases from V and 0 bases from J, with 11 bases in between. The CDR3 extends over 16 amino acids. Germline values: CDR1 MNHGY, CDR2 SAAAGT. The CDR3: CASSYGRTASGNTIYF. The CDR3 coding sequence is TGTGCCAGCAGTTACGGGCGGACCGCCTCTGGAAACACCATATATTTT.

This chain joins TRBV5-1 and TRBJ1-1; TRBD1 is a possible D gene (5 bases). This CDR3 has 14 residues. CDR1 and CDR2 from the germline V gene are SGHRS and YFSETQ. V was cut by 4 bases and J by 2 bases, with 12 bases left in between. CDR3 sequence: CASSPGDGNTEAFF. Here the CDR3 DNA reads TGCGCCAGCAGCCCGGGGGACGGTAACACTGAAGCTTTCTTT.

The CDR3 sequence is CASSVVGDGYTF. The CDR3 DNA follows: TGTGCCAGCAGCGTAGTGGGGGACGGCTACACCTTC. The V gene is TRBV9, the J gene TRBJ1-2; D possibly corresponds to TRBD1 (5 bases). Germline-derived CDR1 and CDR2 are SGDLS and YYNGEE. The CDR3 has 12 residues. The ends were cut back, 0 bases at V and 8 bases at J, with 8 bases in the middle.

This chain uses TRBV30 with TRBJ2-1; the D gene is possibly TRBD2 (6 bases). Germline V lookup: CDR1 GTSNPN, CDR2 SVGIG (reference sequence). This CDR3 has 13 residues. Trimming stripped 2 bases from V and 2 bases from J, with 7 bases between. The DNA of the CDR3 is TGTGCCTGGAGTTCTAGCGCCTACAATGAGCAGTTCTTC. Its translation is CAWSSSAYNEQFF.

This clone was observed a handful of times. The chain carries TRBV28 and TRBJ1-4, with 10 bases identical to TRBD1. CDR3 length: 14 amino acids. Germline V gives CDR1 MDHEN, CDR2 SYDVKM. V trimming: 6 bases; J trimming: 4 bases; junction bases outside the gene matches: 2. DNA for the CDR3: TGTGCCAGCAGGTGGACAGGGGGTAATGAAAAACTGTTTTTT. It codes for CASRWTGGNEKLFF.

This clone has a handful of counts. J is TRBJ2-5 and V is TRBV30, with 11 bases fitting TRBD2. The CDR3 sequence is 15 residues long. Germline V gives CDR1 GTSNPN, CDR2 SVGIG (reference sequence). The ends lost 3 bases at V and 5 bases at J; junction bases unmatched: 8. CDR3 DNA: TGTGCCTGGAGCAATATAGCGGGGGGGAGGGAGACCCAGTACTTC. Amino acid sequence: CAWSNIAGGRETQYF.

This clone was found a few times. The V call is TRBV6-8, the J call TRBJ1-2; a weak D match, TRBD1 (6 bases). The germline gives CDR1 MNHGY, CDR2 SAAAGT. This CDR3 comprises 13 residues. Deletions cut 6 bases from V and 4 bases from J, with 12 bases between. The CDR3 DNA follows: TGTGCCAGCAGAAGGACAGCAGGCTATGGCTACACCTTC. It codes for CASRRTAGYGYTF.

This clone was observed a single time. The J gene is TRBJ1-1, the V gene TRBV19; D ambiguous. From germline, CDR1 is LNHDA and CDR2 SQIVND (reference sequence). The CDR3 has 14 residues. The V and J ends lost 4 bases and 5 bases respectively, with 14 bases between them. CDR3 sequence: CASSTRTEVTEAFF. In nucleotides, the CDR3 is TGTGCCAGTAGTACGCGGACTGAGGTAACTGAAGCTTTCTTT.

Only a few counts were recorded for this clone. The chain has TRBV9 and TRBJ2-7; no definite D call. Trimming took off 0 bases at V and 3 bases at J, with 13 bases between the two ends. The CDR3 is 15 amino acids. CDR1 is SGDLS and CDR2 is YYNGEE in the germline V gene. CDR3 DNA sequence: TGTGCCAGCAGCGTAGCCGGGCAGGATAACTACGAGCAGTACTTC. It is translated as CASSVAGQDNYEQYF.

The chain has TRBV14 and TRBJ2-7, with 14 nucleotides matching TRBD2. Germline-derived CDR1 and CDR2 are SGHDN and FVKESK. V shed 4 bases, J shed 6 bases, and the junction held 5 bases outside the gene matches. The CDR3 has 15 residues. The chain's CDR3 is CASSLPGLAGAEQYF. CDR3 nucleotides: TGTGCCAGCAGCCTCCCGGGACTAGCGGGGGCCGAGCAGTACTTC.

This chain connects TRBV18 to TRBJ1-5, with D unresolved. The CDR3 sequence is 13 residues long. Germline V gene lookup returns CDR1 KGHSH and CDR2 LQKENI. The ends were cut back, 3 bases at V and 4 bases at J, with 7 bases in the middle. DNA for the CDR3: TGTGCCAGCTCACCCGAGGGAAATCAGCCCCAGCATTTT. Its protein is CASSPEGNQPQHF.

This clone was detected only a few times. The chain joins TRBV6-8 to TRBJ1-1; 8 positions match TRBD1. The CDR3 covers 14 residues. After removal of 2 bases from V and 5 bases from J, the junction contained 4 bases not matched to a gene. Germline assignment: CDR1 MNHGY and CDR2 SAAAGT. CDR3 bases: TGTGCCAGCAGTTACGGGACAGGAGTAACTGAAGCTTTCTTT. As protein: CASSYGTGVTEAFF.

This clone was picked up one time. This chain joins TRBV10-2 and TRBJ2-5; TRBD2 matches 10 bases. Trimming cost V 0 bases and J 4 bases; bases outside gene matches: 8. The V gene's germline CDR1 is WSHSY and CDR2 SAAADI. There are 17 residues in the CDR3. DNA for the CDR3: TGCGCCAGCAGTGAGTCGAAAGCTAGCGGGAGTCCAGAGACCCAGTACTTC. Translation: CASSESKASGSPETQYF.